The source of this T cell receptor (beta chain) is a study of T-cell memory formation after mild COVID-19. Study results and limitations: Mainly CM and EM harbored the contracting CD4+ clones; mainly EMRA harbored the CD8+ ones.

TCR alpha and TCR beta cDNA libraries with sample barcodes and UMIs came from 5'RACE using constant-segment primers. TCRdb passed the 5' RACE reads through MiXCR, listing each CDR3 protein once. The sample lists about 540,000 distinct CDR3 sequences, about a fifth occurring once. Germline V gives CDR1 MNHEY, CDR2 SVGAGI. Between the trimmed V and J ends, which lost 5 bases and 4 bases, there was a span of 7 bases. CDR3 size: 12 residues. This clonotype was counted only a few times. Its antigen is unidentified. The sequenced sample was PBMCs or a T cell subset sorted from them (not recorded which). The chain employs TRBV6-5 and TRBJ2-3; D unresolved. This TCR derives from an adult woman who had mild COVID-19 (a few samples of this study predate the infection). Cell type and time point are not known. The CDR3 region has the DNA TGTGCCAGCAGTGACCAATCAGATACGCAGTATTTT. Protein sequence: CASSDQSDTQYF.